This entry features one T cell receptor (beta chain) sequence. Germline values: CDR1 SGHRS, CDR2 YFSETQ. Trimming took 4 bases from V and 3 from J, leaving 22 bases between them. This CDR3 has 17 amino acids. PCR amplification relied on 60 Vbeta primers (plus 13 Jbeta primers). Profiling relied on immunoSEQ multiplex PCR, and the TCRdb table lists in-frame clones only, not all of them. This table holds about 160,000 clones, roughly 80% found once. This sample stems from a study of cytomegalovirus exposure and HLA in healthy donors. The chain is built from TRBV5-1 and TRBJ1-1, with a tentative D call TRBD1 (5 bases). The receptor was isolated from a female donor in good health and CMV-seronegative. Material for sequencing was PBMCs. In DNA form, the CDR3 reads TGCGCCAGCAGCCCGAGGGCCTGGGGGACGGGGGACACTGAAGCTTTCTTT. Its translation is CASSPRAWGTGDTEAFF.